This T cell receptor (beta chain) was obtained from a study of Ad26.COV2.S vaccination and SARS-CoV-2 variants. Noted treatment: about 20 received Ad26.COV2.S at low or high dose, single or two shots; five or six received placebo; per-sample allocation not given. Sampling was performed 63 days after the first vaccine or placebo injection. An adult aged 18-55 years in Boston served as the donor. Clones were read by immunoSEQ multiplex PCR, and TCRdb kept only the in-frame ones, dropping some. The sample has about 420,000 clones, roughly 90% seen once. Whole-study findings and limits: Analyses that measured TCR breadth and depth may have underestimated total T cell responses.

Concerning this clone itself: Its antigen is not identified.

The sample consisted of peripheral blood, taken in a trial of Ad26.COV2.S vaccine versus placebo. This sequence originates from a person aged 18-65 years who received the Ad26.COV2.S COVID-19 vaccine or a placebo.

The CDR3 loop reads CAIRGRQGAYEQYF. CDR3 in DNA: TGTGCCATCAGAGGACGACAGGGGGCCTACGAGCAGTACTTC. V and J are TRBV10-3 and TRBJ2-7; the match to TRBD1 covers 9 bases. Trimming cost V 6 bases and J 2 bases; bases outside gene matches: 5. Germline V CDR1 and CDR2: ENHRY, SYGVKD. The CDR3 totals 14 residues.